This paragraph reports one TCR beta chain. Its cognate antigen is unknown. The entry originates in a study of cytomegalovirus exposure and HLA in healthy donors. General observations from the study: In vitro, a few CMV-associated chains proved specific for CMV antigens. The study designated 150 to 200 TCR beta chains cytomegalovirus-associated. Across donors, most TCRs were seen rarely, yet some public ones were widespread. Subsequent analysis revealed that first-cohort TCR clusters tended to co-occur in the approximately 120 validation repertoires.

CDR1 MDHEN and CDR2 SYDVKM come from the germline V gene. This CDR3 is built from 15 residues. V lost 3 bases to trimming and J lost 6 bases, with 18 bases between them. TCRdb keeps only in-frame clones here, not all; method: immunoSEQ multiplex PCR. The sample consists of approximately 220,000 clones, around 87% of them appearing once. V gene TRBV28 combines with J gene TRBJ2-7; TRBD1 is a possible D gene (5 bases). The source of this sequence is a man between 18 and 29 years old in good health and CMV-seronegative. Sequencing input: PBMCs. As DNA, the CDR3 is TGTGCCAGCAGTTTGTTAGACAGTCCCCTGGTCGAGCAGTACTTC. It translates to CASSLLDSPLVEQYF.